This T cell receptor (beta chain) was found in a study of monozygotic twins with inflammatory bowel disease. Study-level results: Versus healthy twins, IBD patients showed fewer clonotypes shared with others, especially with disease activity.

Note on this clonotype: As yet, its antigen is unknown.

A template switching step added UMIs, each with a 6-nucleotide sample barcode. TCRdb re-called the 5' RACE reads; every CDR3 protein appears as one record, without DNA. Listed are roughly 160,000 distinct CDR3 sequences; 2.4% falls within the top ten. The length of the CDR3 is 16 residues. CDR1 is DFQATT and CDR2 is SNEGSKA in the germline V gene (reference sequence). This TCR was sampled from a human donor with ulcerative colitis or Crohn's disease, or a healthy co-twin of an affected twin (not recorded which). V and J are TRBV20-1 and TRBJ1-5; lacking DNA, the TRBD1 call made by TCRdb goes unchecked. Sequencing was performed on blood. The CDR3 reads CSARGPPLGLRQPQHF.